The 17 T cell receptor beta chains given below trace back to one sample, sequenced in a study of T cells expressing NK-cell markers. Reanalyzing the 5' RACE reads, TCRdb keeps one entry per CDR3 protein, without DNA. The repertoire table contains roughly 420,000 distinct CDR3 sequences. Sequencing was done on a sample of blood T cells: a sorted CD56 or NKG2C T cell subset, CD4+ or CD8+ T cells, or bulk PBMC T cells (not recorded which). These receptors all come from a woman between 18 and 75 years old in good health.

The V and J genes are TRBV12-3 or TRBV12-4 and TRBJ2-3; lacking DNA, the TRBD2 call made by TCRdb goes unchecked. This CDR3 spans 15 amino acids. CDR3 residues: CASSFLAGGVDTQYF.

This chain joins TRBV27 and TRBJ1-3. The germline V gene encodes CDR1 MNHEY and CDR2 SMNVEV (reference sequence). The CDR3 runs to 15 residues. The CDR3 is CASSLSGGFGNTIYF.

The chain joins TRBV6-2 or TRBV6-3 to TRBJ2-1; TCRdb indicates TRBD2, and absent DNA this call remains unverified. The CDR3 loop spans 14 amino acids. Germline V gene lookup returns CDR1 MNHEY and CDR2 SVGEGT. This CDR3 is CASRIAGAYNEQFF.

The rearrangement uses TRBV29-1 and TRBJ2-7; the D gene TCRdb calls, TRBD1, cannot be checked with no DNA. The CDR3 spans 14 residues. Germline values: CDR1 SQVTM, CDR2 ANQGSEA. The CDR3 sequence is CSATRGTVTYEQYF.

J is TRBJ1-1 and V is TRBV7-6; the D gene TCRdb calls, TRBD1, cannot be checked with no DNA. The CDR3 runs 13 residues. Germline V gene lookup returns CDR1 SGHVS and CDR2 FNYEAQ. CDR3 amino acids: CASSPRLNTEAFF.

CDR3 loop: CASSNNRGGSEAFF. The chain combines TRBV6-5 with TRBJ1-1; TCRdb outputs TRBD1, but without DNA this stays unchecked. This CDR3 region has 14 residues. Germline assignment: CDR1 MNHEY and CDR2 SVGAGI.

CDR3 loop: CASSLGDRRRDTQYF. The chain is built from TRBV12-3 or TRBV12-4 and TRBJ2-3; as DNA is missing, the TRBD1 call by TCRdb cannot be tested. CDR3 length equals 15 residues.

The chain has TRBV11-1 and TRBJ2-3; TCRdb's D call of TRBD1 is untestable without DNA. The CDR3 has 18 residues. CDR1 is SGHAT and CDR2 is FQDESV in the germline V gene (reference sequence). Here the CDR3 reads CASSAGQGRTLRGDTQYF. Full variable domain (remainder filled in from reference TRBV11-1 and TRBJ2-3): EAEVAQSPRYKITEKSQAVAFWCDPISGHATLYWYRQILGQGPELLVQFQDESVVDDSQLPKDRFSAERLKGVDSTLKIQPAELGDSAMYLCASSAGQGRTLRGDTQYFGPGTRLTVL.

The chain carries TRBV7-2 and TRBJ1-1; lacking DNA, the TRBD1 call made by TCRdb goes unchecked. Germline CDR1 reads SGHTA; CDR2 reads FQGNSA. The CDR3 is made up of 16 amino acids. CDR3 sequence reads: CASSPVRGGLNTEAFF.

The V and J genes are TRBV5-5 and TRBJ2-5; TCRdb's assignment of TRBD1 cannot be checked, as there is no DNA. This CDR3 has 16 residues. CDR1 is SGHKS and CDR2 is YYEKEE in the germline V gene (reference sequence). Here the CDR3 reads CASSLHRGTDQETQYF.

The chain uses TRBV5-1 and TRBJ2-3. The CDR3 covers 14 residues. The germline gives CDR1 SGHRS, CDR2 YFSETQ. CDR3 residues: CASSLQVGTDTQYF.

This chain uses TRBV7-2 with TRBJ2-7; the D call from TCRdb, TRBD2, cannot be confirmed without DNA. Germline V gives CDR1 SGHTA, CDR2 FQGNSA. The CDR3 length is 15 residues. CDR3 amino acids: CASSFSTGGFDEQYF.

The chain uses TRBV25-1 and TRBJ2-2; the TCRdb call, TRBD1, lacks DNA for checking. This CDR3 comprises 16 residues. Germline CDR1 MGHDK, CDR2 SYGVNS. The CDR3 loop reads CASRGIGTGSTGELFF.

The chain combines TRBV9 with TRBJ2-3. CDR1 is SGDLS and CDR2 is YYNGEE in the germline V gene. The CDR3 is 14 amino acids. The CDR3 protein is CASSVGGEIDTQYF.

V gene TRBV4-3 combines with J gene TRBJ2-1; TCRdb picks TRBD1, but there is no DNA to check that call. The CDR3 covers 16 residues. From germline, CDR1 is LGHNA and CDR2 YSLEER. CDR3 sequence: CASSQEGTGVGNEQFF.

This chain connects TRBV12-3 or TRBV12-4 to TRBJ1-1; lacking DNA, the TRBD1 call made by TCRdb goes unchecked. The CDR3 sequence is 15 residues long. The CDR3 loop is CASRPLPGKGAEAFF.

The genes are TRBV5-6 and TRBJ2-3; TCRdb's D gene call, TRBD2, goes unchecked for lack of DNA. Germline CDR1 SGHDT, CDR2 YYEEEE. The CDR3 has 15 residues. CDR3 protein: CASAPGGGLTDTQYF.